Reported below is one T cell receptor (beta chain). Its antigen is not known. The sample belongs to a study of vaccination effects on CD4 cells after COVID-19. The method was immunoSEQ multiplex PCR; TCRdb's version includes in-frame clones alone and lacks a portion of them. The sample has approximately 54,000 clones, 80% to 85% seen once. Antigen-specific CD4+ T cell clonotypes were called by their expansion after viral peptide-pool culture in ViraFEST. When less than 11 days of culture had elapsed, CD4+ T cells were isolated. Half of the medium was exchanged for IL-2 medium on both days 3 and 7. This CDR3 contains 18 residues. Looked up from germline, CDR1 is MNHEY and CDR2 is SMNVEV (reference sequence). Trimming took off 5 bases at V and 4 bases at J, with 26 bases between the two ends.

V is TRBV27 and J is TRBJ1-2; a possible D gene is TRBD1 (6 bases). The receptor's source is a human donor who received a COVID-19 vaccine. The sequenced sample was CD4+ T cells from PBMCs cultured with HCoV-229E spike peptides, obtained before COVID-19 vaccination. The CDR3 reads CASSPLQGSTPLSYGYTF. The CDR3 DNA reads TGTGCCAGCAGTCCATTACAGGGATCGACCCCCCTAAGCTATGGCTACACCTTC.